This TCR beta chain was sequenced in a study of Ad26.COV2.S vaccination and SARS-CoV-2 variants. Libraries were prepared by immunoSEQ multiplex PCR; TCRdb keeps only in-frame clonotypes and omits some of them. Of about 350,000 clones detected, roughly 84% appear once; the ten largest clones hold roughly 3.5%. The treatment was: about 20 received Ad26.COV2.S at low or high dose, single or two shots; roughly 5 received placebo; per-sample allocation not given. Samples analyzed were those drawn on day 63 after the first vaccine or placebo injection. The CDR3 runs 14 residues. V lost 0 bases, J lost 10 bases, and 13 bases lay in between. Per germline, CDR1 MNHEY and CDR2 SVGAGI.

This chain uses TRBV6-5 with TRBJ2-1; D uncertain. Source: peripheral blood, taken in a trial of Ad26.COV2.S vaccine versus placebo. The clonotype was recovered from a person aged 18-65 years who received the Ad26.COV2.S COVID-19 vaccine or a placebo. CDR3 DNA sequence: TGTGCCAGCAGTTACTCTAATCACCCCCGGGAGCAGTTCTTC. Translated: CASSYSNHPREQFF.